This T cell receptor (beta chain) was identified in a study of blood T cell repertoires in COVID-19 (TCRdb year 2020). Regarding the complete study: Samples from collaborators originated in the United States, Italy and Spain and spanned both the acute and convalescent phases of COVID-19. The prospective study material was composed of cDNA or gDNA derived from T cells, B-cell-depleted T cells, or PBMCs. Subjects who had been exposed to COVID-19, were actively infected with it, or had recovered from it provided the deeply sampled blood TCRbeta repertoires that made up the dataset. The repertoires were made available in a free public database intended to serve as a resource for research on the immune response to SARS-CoV-2. The samples were drawn from the first 160 participants of the ongoing ImmuneRACE study and from 1,254 subjects provided by 6 global collaborators. The sample metadata nearly always contained a de-identified subject ID, COVID-19 status, age in years and sex. Where available, HLA class I and class II types were taken from metadata supplied by the sample provider and were not determined by assay-based typing.

The paper's findings and limits, for the study overall: How much clinical and demographic metadata was included differed by source and by participant, and the metadata was provided uncurated.

TCRbeta CDR3 regions were amplified from genomic DNA using the immunoSEQ Assay, a bias-controlled multiplex PCR. Per the authors' processing: Within the assay, amplification of reference gene primers was used to estimate how many nucleated cells each sample contained. Sequence reads were collapsed and filtered to measure the absolute abundance of every unique TCRbeta CDR3 rearrangement. Productive Simpson clonality was computed per sample as the square root of Simpson's diversity index over productive rearrangements. In TCRdb, the immuneACCESS table is reduced to in-frame sequences with V and J assigned. These tables do not hold every clone; where another copy was compared, an unresolved V gene accounts for under half, and the others remain unexplained. V and J calls and clone size follow that table, whereas D and trimming were derived from the DNA. In this sample the table shows more than 140,000 clones, approximately 86% of which occur a single time. The leading ten clones occupy almost 8.5% of the sample.

The junction carries 4 bases between V and J, which are trimmed by 0 bases and 2 bases respectively. The germline V gene supplies CDR1 SGHTA and CDR2 FQGNSA. Reading from cysteine to phenylalanine, the CDR3 counts 13 amino acids. Only the CDR3 region is kept as DNA, spanning 39 bases read in frame from base 1. Whole blood was collected in K2EDTA tubes by collaborating institutions according to the institutions' own protocols. For TCRbeta analysis, collaborators shipped samples in one of three forms: frozen whole blood, isolated PBMCs, or DNA extracted from either of those sample types. Of note for this clone: This receptor's antigen is unknown. The input lacks base qualities; no much larger clone sits a single base away.

The V and J segments used are TRBV7-2 and TRBJ1-2, with no confident D gene call. The sequence was obtained from an older woman with acute or convalescent COVID-19. Sequenced material: peripheral blood. The CDR3 amino acid sequence is: CASSLAQNYGYTF. The nucleotide sequence is given as TGTGCCAGCAGCTTAGCACAGAACTATGGCTACACCTTC.